The clone carrying this T cell receptor beta chain was counted only a few times. This CDR3 region has 14 residues. In germline, CDR1 is DFQATT, CDR2 SNEGSKA (reference sequence). The J segment lost 4 bases and the V segment lost 4 bases, leaving 7 bases of the junction unmatched. The sample is drawn from a study of human T cells and chemical hapten exposure. Study background: Largely, small differences in pooled library volume made per-sample TCR yields vary.

The time point denotes: patch test 1, 2 weeks after DPC sensitization. This sample's treatment: therapeutic diphenylcyclopropenone sensitization with weekly scalp DPC. Blood sampling occurred before each patch-test application. Donors were 18 to 70-year-old alopecia patients suitable for DPC. TCRdb redid the calling of the RACE reads with MiXCR, one entry per CDR3 protein. The table lists 74,000 or so distinct CDR3 sequences, over 9% of them singletons. The sequenced sample was whole blood, obtained in connection with sensitization to the hapten diphenylcyclopropenone (DPC). This clonotype was sampled from a woman in her fifties or sixties with alopecia areata. Some clones in this sample may be carry-over from other donors' samples. J is TRBJ2-7 and V is TRBV20-1; 10 nucleotides match TRBD2. The CDR3 DNA sequence: TGCAGTGCTATTAAAGCGGGAGGGTTTTACGAGCAGTACTTC. This encodes CSAIKAGGFYEQYF.